This T cell receptor beta chain was retrieved from a study of blood T cell repertoires in COVID-19. The trim removed 3 bases at V and 8 bases at J, leaving 14 bases unmatched. The germline V gene encodes CDR1 SGHAT and CDR2 FQDESV (reference sequence). The length of the CDR3 is 16 residues. Profiling relied on immunoSEQ multiplex PCR, and the TCRdb table lists in-frame clones only, not all of them. The repertoire holds some 180,000 clones, with around 82% as singletons. The TCR originated in a woman aged 80 or over with acute or convalescent COVID-19. The sequenced sample was peripheral blood. The chain joins TRBV11-1 to TRBJ1-1; 8 bases fit TRBD1. This CDR3 reads CASSFGQGAIGSEAFF. In DNA, the CDR3 is TGTGCCAGCAGCTTTGGGCAGGGGGCAATTGGGTCGGAAGCTTTCTTT.